Following are 27 T cell receptor beta chains from one sample sequenced in a study of breast tumors, draining lymph nodes, adjacent tissues. TCRdb analysed the multiplex PCR reads with MiXCR anew, one entry per CDR3 protein. Of about 15,000 distinct CDR3 sequences in the sample, nearly 45% are singletons; the top ten hold about 14%. Sequencing was done on a sample of tumor-adjacent breast tissue. All receptors derive from a female donor with breast cancer. Some clones in this sample may be carry-over from other donors' samples.

J is TRBJ1-3 and V is TRBV11-2; D unresolved. This CDR3 spans 16 amino acids. Trimming pared 5 bases from V and 1 base from J, leaving 15 bases between. Germline V CDR1 and CDR2: SGHAT, FQNNGV. The CDR3 sequence is CASSPRGQFSGNTIYF. Written as DNA, the CDR3 is TGTGCCAGCAGCCCCCGAGGGCAGTTTTCTGGAAACACCATATATTTT.

This chain uses TRBV12-3 or TRBV12-4 with TRBJ1-2, with TRBD1 identical over 7 bases. The CDR3 has 17 residues. V lost 3 bases and J lost 2; bases outside the gene matches: 12. CDR3 loop: CASSLIFGQATNYGYTF. In DNA form, the CDR3 reads TGTGCCAGCAGTTTGATTTTCGGACAGGCGACAAACTATGGCTACACCTTC.

The genes are TRBV19 and TRBJ2-1, with D unresolved. Germline CDR1 reads LNHDA; CDR2 reads SQIVND (reference sequence). V shed 7 bases and J shed 4 bases, with 14 bases lying between them. The CDR3 length is 14 residues. The CDR3: CASNTDPSYNEQFF. The CDR3 DNA reads as TGTGCCAGTAACACTGATCCTTCTTACAATGAGCAGTTCTTC.

As to this clonotype: Given a much more abundant clone one base away, this may be a read error. J is TRBJ2-5 and V is TRBV6-5; tentatively, D is TRBD1 (6 bases). The CDR3 is made up of 16 amino acids. The germline V gene has CDR1 MNHEY and CDR2 SVGAGI. The DNA of the CDR3 is TGTGCCAGCAGCCCTGAGCCTAGGGGGAACCAAGAGGCCCAGTACTTC. Its translation is CASSPEPRGNQEAQYF.

The table lists this clonotype with a count of one. The rearrangement links TRBV29-1 to TRBJ2-5; D is possibly TRBD2 (5 bases). Trimming pared 8 bases from V and 8 bases from J, leaving 18 bases between. Germline values: CDR1 SQVTM, CDR2 ANQGSEA. CDR3 size: 12 residues. The CDR3 DNA reads as TGCAGCATTGGAGGCAGCGGCGAAACCCAGTACTTC. Its translation is CSIGGSGETQYF.

This clonotype was observed many times. This may be a read error: a much more frequent sequence differs by one nucleotide. This rearrangement joins TRBV20-1 to TRBJ2-7, with D perhaps matching TRBD1 (6 bases). The germline gives CDR1 DFQATT, CDR2 SNEGSKA (reference sequence). The CDR3 loop spans 13 amino acids. The CDR3, as DNA: TGCAGTGCTAGATTGACAGGCTCCTACGCGCAGTACTTC. The encoded protein is CSARLTGSYAQYF.

At least ten counts were recorded for this clonotype. The rearrangement joins TRBV28 to TRBJ2-2; TRBD1 matches 8 bases. Germline V gives CDR1 MDHEN, CDR2 SYDVKM. The CDR3 spans 12 residues. The CDR3: CSATGDTGELFF. The CDR3 nucleotides read TGTAGTGCGACAGGGGACACCGGGGAGCTGTTTTTT.

About this clonotype itself: The conserved closing phenylalanine or tryptophan is absent in this CDR3, likely reflecting a read error. The DNA is left out, because the CDR3 cannot be placed on it with certainty; the CDR3 is given as TCRdb lists it. V and J are TRBV20-1 and TRBJ2-2; the table assigns TRBD2, which was not confirmed against the DNA. The CDR3 adds up to 16 amino acids, both ends counted. Germline V lookup: CDR1 DFQATT, CDR2 SNEGSKA (reference sequence). CDR3 amino acids: CSARASGRSDTGEPFY.

Only one count was recorded for this clonotype. The DNA is left out, because the CDR3 cannot be placed on it with certainty; the CDR3 is given as TCRdb lists it. The chain employs TRBV2 and TRBJ2-5; the table assigns TRBD1, which was not confirmed against the DNA. Counting both end residues, the CDR3 totals 23 amino acids. Germline CDR1 is SNHLY and CDR2 is FYNNEI. The CDR3 region is CASSVDSSFYICSAWESGETQYF.

This clonotype has at least ten counts. This chain joins TRBV7-2 and TRBJ2-7; 8 bases fit TRBD2. The CDR3 loop spans 15 amino acids. From germline, CDR1 is SGHTA and CDR2 FQGNSA. J gave up 1 base and V 5 bases, and 7 bases lay outside the gene matches. The CDR3 is CASSMYSGASYEQYF. The CDR3 bases are TGTGCCAGCAGCATGTATAGCGGGGCTTCCTACGAGCAGTACTTC.

Only one count was recorded for this clonotype. The gene calls are TRBV10-3 and TRBJ2-5, with 10 bases fitting TRBD1. The CDR3 runs 15 residues. CDR1 and CDR2 from the germline V gene are ENHRY and SYGVKD. V shed 10 bases and J 2 bases; nucleotides not matched to a gene: 10. The CDR3 sequence is CATIPGQGGQETQYF. The CDR3 nucleotides are TGTGCCACCATACCTGGACAGGGGGGGCAAGAGACCCAGTACTTC.

The V and J genes are TRBV28 and TRBJ1-1; a weak D match, TRBD1 (6 bases). The CDR3 totals 13 residues. Trimming pared 6 bases from V and 5 bases from J, leaving 13 bases between. The germline V gene encodes CDR1 MDHEN and CDR2 SYDVKM. The DNA of the CDR3 is TGTGCCAGCAGCCCGCACGGGACAACTGAAGCTTTCTTT. It codes for CASSPHGTTEAFF.

A word on this clonotype: One end of the junction fails to match germline, which may point to a read error. This chain joins TRBV7-9 and TRBJ1-2; D ambiguous. The CDR3 covers 15 residues. Germline V CDR1 and CDR2: SEHNR, FQNEAQ (reference sequence). The DNA of the CDR3 is TGTGCCAGCAGCTTATTGGCAGGAGAGAGCTATGGCTACCCCTTC. Translating gives CASSLLAGESYGYPF.

The rearrangement uses TRBV7-9 and TRBJ2-6; 9 positions match TRBD1. The CDR3 contains 20 residues. Per the germline V gene, CDR1 is SEHNR and CDR2 is FQNEAQ (reference sequence). The trim removed 1 base at V and 4 bases at J, leaving 14 bases unmatched. The chain's CDR3 is CASSLVIGQGRISGANVLTF. DNA for the CDR3: TGTGCCAGCAGCTTAGTGATCGGACAGGGGAGAATTTCCGGGGCCAACGTCCTGACTTTC.

This clonotype rates as medium-sized (0.01 to 0.1%). This rearrangement joins TRBV7-8 to TRBJ2-7; D is unresolved. The CDR3 length is 15 residues. CDR1 and CDR2 from the germline V gene are SGHVS and FQNEAQ. V was cut by 4 bases and J by 1 base, with 14 bases left in between. The CDR3 loop is CASSSSRVESYEQYF. DNA of the CDR3: TGTGCCAGCAGCTCATCCCGGGTGGAATCCTACGAGCAGTACTTC.

V usage is TRBV7-9 and J usage is TRBJ1-2, with D perhaps TRBD1 (6 bases). The V end lost 5 bases, the J end lost 5 bases, and 15 bases lay between the germline ends. The V gene's germline CDR1 is SEHNR and CDR2 FQNEAQ (reference sequence). CDR3 length: 14 residues. CDR3 sequence (DNA): TGTGCCAGCAGCCAGAGGACAGTCATGTATGGCTACACCTTC. Protein: CASSQRTVMYGYTF.

The chain links TRBV20-1 to TRBJ2-1; TRBD2 matches 9 bases. Germline V CDR1 and CDR2: DFQATT, SNEGSKA (reference sequence). CDR3 size: 14 residues. Germline trimming cut 5 bases from V and 0 bases from J; bases unmatched to any gene: 2. This CDR3 reads CSALSGSSYNEQFF. The CDR3 DNA is TGCAGTGCTCTTAGCGGGAGCTCCTACAATGAGCAGTTCTTC.

The V call is TRBV5-1, the J call TRBJ1-6; the D gene is possibly TRBD1 (6 bases). V was cut by 2 bases and J by 1 base, with 10 bases left in between. The CDR3 is made up of 16 amino acids. CDR1 and CDR2 from the germline V gene are SGHRS and YFSETQ. CDR3 nucleotide sequence: TGCGCCAGCAGCTTAGGGGGAAATTCCTATAATTCACCCCTCCACTTT. Residues: CASSLGGNSYNSPLHF.

This chain links TRBV11-2 with TRBJ2-1, with a weak D call TRBD1 (6 bases). The germline CDR1 and CDR2 sequences are SGHAT and FQNNGV. This CDR3 has 16 residues. Trimming left V 5 bases short and J 4 bases short, with 18 bases between. The chain's CDR3 is CASSPHTGRRYNEQFF. CDR3 DNA sequence: TGTGCCAGCAGCCCCCACACAGGGCGCCGATACAATGAGCAGTTCTTC.

This clonotype was detected once. The chain is built from TRBV19 and TRBJ2-7; 10 bases are a match to TRBD2. This CDR3 is built from 13 residues. With 4 bases clipped from V and 3 bases from J, the junction kept 0 bases outside the gene matches. Per germline, CDR1 LNHDA and CDR2 SQIVND (reference sequence). This chain's CDR3 is CASSRLAGYEQYF. The CDR3 DNA reads TGTGCCAGTAGTAGACTAGCGGGCTACGAGCAGTACTTC.

The genes are TRBV5-1 and TRBJ2-7; TRBD2 aligns across 7 bases. The CDR3 length is 14 residues. From germline, CDR1 is SGHRS and CDR2 YFSETQ. Trimming took 2 bases from V and 0 from J; bases not matched to a gene: 2. The CDR3 region is CASSFGGSSYEQYF. The CDR3 region has the DNA TGCGCCAGCAGCTTCGGCGGGAGCTCCTACGAGCAGTACTTC.

This clonotype was seen ten or more times. A much more abundant neighbour one base away suggests this may be a read error. V usage is TRBV6-5 and J usage is TRBJ1-5, with D possibly being TRBD1 (5 bases). The ends were cut back, 6 bases at V and 2 bases at J, with 11 bases in the middle. The CDR3 has 14 amino acids. CDR1 MNHEY and CDR2 SVGAGI come from the germline V gene. CDR3 loop: CASRPGMGNQPQHF. CDR3 nucleotides: TGTGCCAGCAGGCCAGGGATGGGCAATCAGCCCCAGCATTTT.

The rearrangement joins TRBV2 to TRBJ2-7; 11 bases match TRBD1. This CDR3 is built from 14 residues. Germline CDR1 and CDR2: SNHLY and FYNNEI. With 6 bases clipped from V and 2 bases from J, the junction kept 3 bases outside the gene matches. The CDR3 is CASRGTGGTYEQYF. CDR3 DNA sequence: TGTGCCAGCAGAGGGACAGGGGGTACCTACGAGCAGTACTTC.

There are a few counts of this clonotype. CDR3 in DNA: TGTGCCAGCAGCTTAGGAGGGGAGGGGAATGAGCAGTTCTTC. Its protein is CASSLGGEGNEQFF. This chain joins TRBV7-8 and TRBJ2-1, with 7 bases aligning to TRBD2. Germline CDR1 and CDR2: SGHVS and FQNEAQ. The CDR3 is 14 residues long. The ends lost 1 base at V and 7 bases at J; junction bases unmatched: 4.

With regard to this clonotype: At one of its ends the junction is not consistent with the germline gene, which may arise from a read error. The V and J genes are TRBV6-6 and TRBJ2-6; D perhaps matches TRBD1 (5 bases). The CDR3 runs 17 residues. CDR1 and CDR2 from the germline V gene are MNHNY and SVGAGI (reference sequence). CDR3 in amino acids: CASSPQGFNPGANALTF. The CDR3 coding sequence is TGTGCCAGCAGTCCTCAGGGTTTCAATCCTGGGGCCAACGCCCTGACTTTC.

V usage is TRBV24-1 and J usage is TRBJ1-5; 10 bases agree with TRBD1. This CDR3 comprises 14 residues. CDR1 is KGHDR and CDR2 is SFDVKD in the germline V gene. With 3 bases clipped from V and 6 bases from J, the junction kept 1 base outside the gene matches. For the CDR3, the DNA is TGTGCCACCAGTGATCGGGACAGGGGTCAGCCCCAGCATTTT. It encodes CATSDRDRGQPQHF.

The genes are TRBV6-2 or TRBV6-3 and TRBJ2-2; 7 positions match TRBD1. V shed 6 bases and J 7 bases; nucleotides not matched to a gene: 8. The length of the CDR3 is 14 residues. Germline assignment: CDR1 MNHEY and CDR2 SVGEGT. This CDR3 reads CASSGKGGGGELFF. The CDR3 region has the DNA TGTGCCAGCAGCGGCAAAGGGGGCGGCGGGGAGCTGTTTTTT.